The present T cell receptor beta chain was sequenced within a study of T cell responses to AZD1222 COVID-19 vaccine. Regarding this clone: Antigen: not known.

Study results and limitations: Regions left unmutated in variants are reportedly the target of nearly half of spike-specific TCRs. Once two AZD1222 doses were given, Spike-specific TCR breadth and depth went up. Donors were mostly white British, more females; clonal diversity possibly underestimated. Seropositive AZD1222 recipients at baseline numbered only five or six.

The protocol was immunoSEQ multiplex PCR, while the TCRdb copy is restricted to in-frame clones and leaves out a portion. This sample has roughly 120,000 clones; about four fifths occur once, and the top ten carry around 4.6%. The ends lost 3 bases at V and 2 bases at J; junction bases unmatched: 4. CDR3 length: 17 amino acids. Per germline, CDR1 LGHNA and CDR2 YSLEER. This clonotype originated in an adult in good health. V usage is TRBV4-3 and J usage is TRBJ2-1; the match to TRBD2 covers 13 bases. The sequenced sample was peripheral blood, obtained on day 0 of AZD1222 vaccination. CDR3 region: CASSQGLAGWAYNEQFF. The CDR3 coding sequence is TGCGCCAGCAGCCAGGGACTAGCGGGATGGGCCTACAATGAGCAGTTCTTC.